This entry concerns a single TCR beta chain. Generated by immunoSEQ multiplex PCR, the TCRdb table keeps only in-frame clones and is missing some. The sample contains approximately 100,000 clones, more than 85% of which appear only once. This CDR3 spans 14 amino acids. Looked up from germline, CDR1 is MNHEY and CDR2 is SMNVEV (reference sequence). Trimming removed 2 bases at V and 1 base at J, with 7 bases between. The data were obtained in a study of T cell changes during pregnancy in multiple sclerosis. The chain is built from TRBV27 and TRBJ2-3, with a tentative D call TRBD2 (5 bases). The specimen was peripheral blood, collected in the second trimester of pregnancy. This TCR derives from a female donor with multiple sclerosis, enrolled in a pregnancy study. CDR3 nucleotide sequence: TGTGCCAGCAGTTTACTCGGGGGCACAGATACGCAGTATTTT. As protein: CASSLLGGTDTQYF.